This T cell receptor (beta chain) stems from a study of T-cell memory formation after mild COVID-19. Points from the study as a whole: Confirmation was lacking for SARS-CoV-2 specificity of second-wave clones that peaked on day 37. CD4+ contracting clones were found mainly in CM and EM, and CD8+ ones in EMRA. Contracting clones from day 15 to 85 had balanced CD4/CD8; later expanders favoured CD4+.

TCRdb re-derived calls from the 5' RACE reads in MiXCR, one entry per CDR3 protein. This table has roughly 250,000 distinct CDR3 sequences, over 15% appearing once. As regards this clonotype: Its target is not known.

This CDR3 contains 16 residues. Germline CDR1 SGHTA, CDR2 FQGTGA. V shed 1 base and J shed 4 bases, with 16 bases lying between them. The sample taken for sequencing was PBMCs or a T cell subset sorted from them (not recorded which). This clonotype was obtained from a man aged 18-30 years who had mild COVID-19 (a few samples of this study predate the infection). Cell type and time point are not known. The chain recombines TRBV7-3 with TRBJ1-1; D remains unclear. CDR3 DNA: TGTGCCAGCAGCTTAAATGCCGCGAAAATGGGCACTGAAGCTTTCTTT. As protein: CASSLNAAKMGTEAFF.